The 3 T cell receptor beta chains given below trace back to one sample, sequenced in a study of blood T cells in healthy people across ages. Next came a second PCR, run for about 6 to 11 cycles, which used a sample-barcoded 5' primer along with a J-beta primer mix. One entry per CDR3 protein results from TCRdb running MiXCR on the 5' RACE reads. The repertoire holds about 1.5 million distinct CDR3 sequences, with roughly 43% as singletons. Sample: blood. The origin of the receptors is a woman between 18 and 29 years old in good health.

This clonotype was counted only a few times. The chain recombines TRBV6-5 with TRBJ1-2; perhaps TRBD1 as D (5 bases). The CDR3 contains 13 residues. CDR1 and CDR2 (germline): MNHEY, SVGAGI. With 2 bases removed from V and 8 bases from J, the gap between germline ends came to 12 bases. CDR3 nucleotide sequence: TGTGCCAGCAGTTACAGGGGTGAAGAGGGCTACACCTTC. It yields the protein CASSYRGEEGYTF.

The chain recombines TRBV30 with TRBJ2-1; weak D call: TRBD2 (6 bases). Germline values: CDR1 GTSNPN, CDR2 SVGIG (reference sequence). This CDR3 comprises 15 residues. Trimming pared 1 base from V and 9 bases from J, leaving 19 bases between. CDR3 loop: CAWSALRAGNPEQFF. DNA for the CDR3: TGTGCCTGGAGTGCCCTTAGGGCGGGAAACCCTGAGCAGTTCTTC.

This clonotype was recorded many times. The V and J genes are TRBV4-1 and TRBJ2-7; no reliable D call. The CDR3 runs 16 residues. With 4 bases removed from V and 2 bases from J, the gap between germline ends came to 18 bases. The germline CDR1 and CDR2 sequences are MGHRA and YSYEKL. The CDR3 protein is CASSPLFGYHPYEQYF. The CDR3 DNA is TGCGCCAGCAGCCCCCTCTTTGGGTACCATCCCTACGAGCAGTACTTC.